This paragraph reports one TCR beta chain. What it binds is not known. This entry is derived from a study of Ad26.COV2.S vaccination and SARS-CoV-2 variants. Noted treatment: over 15 received Ad26.COV2.S at low or high dose, single or two shots; 5 received placebo; per-sample allocation not given. After the first vaccine or placebo injection, samples were drawn on day 63. Study-level results: Similar non-spike TCR breadth was seen in vaccine and placebo recipients.

TCRdb keeps only in-frame clones here, not all; method: immunoSEQ multiplex PCR. The sample carries over 200,000 clones, roughly 90% recorded once. The specimen comprised peripheral blood, sampled in a trial of Ad26.COV2.S vaccine versus placebo. The receptor was isolated from a person aged 18-65 years who received the Ad26.COV2.S COVID-19 vaccine or a placebo.

The CDR3 sequence: CASSFEGPQETQYF. CDR3 bases: TGCGCCAGCAGCTTTGAGGGGCCCCAAGAGACCCAGTACTTC. J is TRBJ2-5 and V is TRBV5-1; D may be TRBD1 or TRBD2 (5 bases each). Germline V gene data show CDR1 as SGHRS and CDR2 as YFSETQ. This CDR3 is built from 14 residues. V was pared by 2 bases and J by 1 base, with 9 bases between.